This TCR beta chain was found in a study of blood T cell repertoires in COVID-19. Assay used: immunoSEQ multiplex PCR; TCRdb lists only in-frame clones, some missing. Among around 230,000 clones listed, 81% were seen once. The CDR3 consists of 14 residues. In germline, CDR1 is SGHDN, CDR2 FVKESK. Between the trimmed V and J ends, which lost 2 bases and 2 bases, there was a span of 9 bases. This clone has more than one count but fewer than ten. The J gene is TRBJ1-2, the V gene TRBV14; D uncertain. This receptor was taken from a woman of 80 years or more with acute or convalescent COVID-19. The sequenced sample was peripheral blood. This CDR3 is CASSQLTNNYGYTF. As DNA, the CDR3 is TGTGCCAGCAGCCAATTAACTAACAACTATGGCTACACCTTC.